This is a list of T cell receptor beta chains from one sample in a study of cytomegalovirus exposure and HLA in healthy donors. Some clones are missing from TCRdb's copy, which holds only in-frame ones; the method was immunoSEQ multiplex PCR. This sample has about 130,000 clones, with over 75% found just once. The material sequenced was PBMCs. The source of these receptors is a woman aged 40 to 49 in good health and CMV-seropositive. Each CDR3 is given with its conserved first and last residue. A D gene is named only where the DNA matches it firmly. Only part of the rows carry a size: once, few, many, or a class if the clone is expanded.

j_gene	d_gene	v_gene	abundance	CDR3aa	CDR3nt
TRBJ2-1	TRBD2	TRBV19	-	CASSIGSGRSDEQFF	TGTGCCAGTAGTATAGGAAGCGGGAGGAGTGATGAGCAGTTCTTC
TRBJ2-5	-	TRBV18	-	CASSPSGAETQYF	TGTGCCAGCTCACCCTCAGGGGCAGAGACCCAGTACTTC
TRBJ1-1	-	TRBV5-8	-	CASPYPPGSTDTEAFF	TGTGCCAGCCCATACCCTCCGGGATCGACGGACACTGAAGCTTTCTTT
TRBJ2-5	-	TRBV11-1	few	CASSPMRSRTQYF	TGTGCCAGCAGCCCCATGCGAAGCCGGACCCAGTACTTC
TRBJ1-2	TRBD1	TRBV12-5	-	CASGSPGGGGWYGYTF	TGTGCTAGTGGTTCACCCGGTGGAGGGGGCTGGTATGGCTACACCTTC
TRBJ2-1	TRBD2	TRBV15	-	CATSREGTSGYNEQFF	TGTGCCACCAGCAGAGAGGGGACTAGCGGTTACAATGAGCAGTTCTTC
TRBJ2-5	-	TRBV19	few	CASSIPGRQQETQYF	TGTGCCAGTAGTATTCCTGGGCGCCAACAAGAGACCCAGTACTTC
TRBJ1-6	TRBD1	TRBV5-4	-	CASSLPAGQSLHF	TGTGCCAGCAGCTTGCCCGCGGGACAGTCCCTCCACTTT
TRBJ1-2	TRBD1	TRBV27	once	CASSPQGAGYGYTF	TGTGCCAGCAGTCCACAGGGGGCTGGGTATGGCTACACCTTC
TRBJ1-5	-	TRBV7-9	-	CASSSSGHNQPQHF	TGTGCCAGCAGCTCTTCGGGACATAATCAGCCCCAGCATTTT
TRBJ1-2	-	TRBV2	few	CASSEEGTNYGYTF	TGTGCCAGCAGTGAAGAGGGGACTAACTATGGCTACACCTTC
TRBJ2-2	-	TRBV5-1	-	CASSLIPGMAGELFF	TGCGCCAGCAGCTTGATTCCAGGCATGGCCGGGGAGCTGTTTTTT
TRBJ2-7	-	TRBV5-6	-	CASSSIGAGIYEQYF	TGTGCCAGCAGCTCTATAGGGGCGGGAATTTACGAGCAGTACTTC
TRBJ2-7	TRBD2	TRBV11-2	-	CASSQINRAGGTTYEQYF	TGTGCCAGCAGCCAGATAAATAGGGCGGGAGGGACTACCTACGAGCAGTACTTC
TRBJ1-5	-	TRBV5-1	-	CASSPEGGGYNQPQHF	TGCGCCAGCAGCCCCGAGGGCGGGGGGTACAATCAGCCCCAGCATTTT
TRBJ1-1	TRBD1	TRBV28	-	CASSLGTGGAEAFF	TGTGCCAGCAGTTTAGGGACAGGGGGCGCTGAAGCTTTCTTT
TRBJ1-4	TRBD1	TRBV5-1	few	CASSLVPGGPSTNEKLFF	TGCGCCAGCAGCTTGGTGCCAGGGGGTCCCTCAACTAATGAAAAACTGTTTTTT
TRBJ2-5	-	TRBV7-2	-	CASSVQGTGETQYF	TGTGCCAGCAGCGTCCAGGGGACGGGAGAGACCCAGTACTTC
TRBJ2-7	-	TRBV11-2	-	CASSELRESYEQYF	TGTGCCAGCAGCGAGCTGAGGGAATCCTACGAGCAGTACTTC
TRBJ2-7	-	TRBV2	-	CASSETGVFLGYEQYF	TGTGCCAGCAGTGAAACCGGGGTTTTTTTGGGTTACGAGCAGTACTTC
TRBJ2-1	TRBD2	TRBV19	-	CASSTTGTSGRINEQFF	TGTGCCAGTAGTACCACCGGGACTAGCGGGAGGATCAATGAGCAGTTCTTC
TRBJ2-7	-	TRBV7-6	-	CASSLYWGYEQYF	TGTGCCAGCAGCTTATATTGGGGCTACGAGCAGTACTTC
TRBJ2-3	TRBD2	TRBV7-3	few	CASSPTPGSRLATHTQYF	TGTGCCAGCAGCCCTACCCCAGGAAGCAGACTAGCAACTCATACGCAGTATTTT
TRBJ2-7	-	TRBV28	-	CASEGEKGYEQYF	TGTGCCAGCGAGGGGGAGAAGGGATACGAGCAGTACTTC
TRBJ2-7	TRBD2	TRBV5-4	-	CASSSAGGRAYEQYF	TGTGCCAGCAGCTCCGCCGGAGGGAGGGCCTACGAGCAGTACTTC
TRBJ2-7	-	TRBV19	-	CASSIGRGSSSYEQYF	TGTGCCAGTAGTATAGGTCGCGGTAGTAGCTCCTACGAGCAGTACTTC
TRBJ2-7	-	TRBV27	-	CASSLSGQGGSHEQYF	TGTGCCAGCAGTTTATCGGGGCAGGGGGGCTCTCACGAGCAGTACTTC
TRBJ1-4	-	TRBV5-1	once	CASSFTGSTNEKLFF	TGCGCCAGCAGCTTTACGGGGTCAACTAATGAAAAACTGTTTTTT
TRBJ2-5	TRBD1	TRBV28	-	CASDPGQGPVTQYF	TGTGCCAGCGATCCGGGACAGGGCCCGGTGACCCAGTACTTC
TRBJ2-2	TRBD2	TRBV29-1	-	CSVSSGSRVELFF	TGCAGCGTTTCTAGCGGGAGTCGAGTGGAGCTGTTTTTT
TRBJ2-1	TRBD2	TRBV2	once	CASSERGGRSNEQFF	TGTGCCAGCAGTGAAAGAGGCGGGAGAAGCAATGAGCAGTTCTTC
TRBJ1-1	-	TRBV27	-	CASSFRGNTEAFF	TGTGCCAGCAGTTTTAGGGGGAACACTGAAGCTTTCTTT
TRBJ1-2	-	TRBV7-2	-	CASSGLFRYGYTF	TGTGCCAGCAGTGGTCTATTCCGCTATGGCTACACCTTC
TRBJ2-7	-	TRBV7-2	once	CASSSNSYEQYF	TGTGCCAGCAGCTCCAACTCCTACGAGCAGTACTTC
TRBJ1-5	TRBD1	TRBV6-1	once	CASSGQGLEPQHF	TGTGCCAGCAGTGGACAGGGTCTAGAGCCCCAGCATTTT
TRBJ2-5	TRBD1	TRBV4-1	-	CASSQSTGGLETQYF	TGCGCCAGCAGCCAATCTACAGGGGGCTTAGAGACCCAGTACTTC
TRBJ2-5	TRBD2	TRBV5-8	-	CASSLGAQGGGQETQYF	TGTGCCAGCAGCTTGGGAGCCCAGGGCGGGGGACAAGAGACCCAGTACTTC
TRBJ1-1	-	TRBV7-9	-	CASSPGQGGDTEAFF	TGTGCCAGCAGCCCAGGACAAGGAGGGGACACTGAAGCTTTCTTT
TRBJ2-7	TRBD2	TRBV4-2	once	CASSQPGTRAPHEQYF	TGTGCCAGCAGCCAACCCGGGACTAGGGCCCCCCACGAGCAGTACTTC
TRBJ2-7	TRBD2	TRBV28	-	CASRQLAGAYEQYF	TGTGCCAGCAGGCAACTAGCGGGGGCCTACGAGCAGTACTTC
TRBJ2-5	TRBD1	TRBV4-1	-	CASSQEGQGGETQYF	TGCGCCAGCAGCCAAGAGGGACAGGGCGGAGAGACCCAGTACTTC
TRBJ1-6	-	TRBV28	-	CASRAQGSPLHF	TGTGCCAGCAGGGCGCAGGGTTCACCCCTCCACTTT
TRBJ2-1	TRBD2	TRBV7-6	-	CASSSTSGRNNEQFF	TGTGCCAGCAGCTCAACTAGCGGGAGAAACAATGAGCAGTTCTTC
TRBJ2-3	-	TRBV6-5	-	CASSYSPGKTQYF	TGTGCCAGCAGTTACTCGCCGGGGAAAACGCAGTATTTT
TRBJ2-7	TRBD1	TRBV28	-	CASSRQGSYEQYF	TGTGCCAGCAGTCGACAGGGTTCCTACGAGCAGTACTTC
TRBJ1-5	TRBD1	TRBV6-5	-	CASSRTGINQPQHF	TGTGCCAGCAGCCGGACAGGGATCAATCAGCCCCAGCATTTT